This paragraph covers one TCR beta chain sequence. This record comes from a study of blood T cell repertoires in COVID-19. Per the study methods: Estimation of nucleated cell counts relied on the amplification of reference gene primers. The repertoire was sequenced with immunoSEQ multiplex PCR; TCRdb's copy has only in-frame clones and lacks some. For V, J and clone size, that table is used; D and trimming come from the DNA. The repertoire includes 180,000 or so clones, approximately 85% of them detected once, and around 10% sits in the top ten. Germline CDR1 is SGHTA and CDR2 is FQGNSA. The germline V and J ends were trimmed by 0 bases and 6 bases, with 9 bases remaining between them. This CDR3 has 14 amino acids.

This TCR came from a woman aged 80 or over with acute or convalescent COVID-19. The sequencing sample was made of peripheral blood. The chain joins TRBV7-2 to TRBJ2-1; D is uncertain. The DNA for the CDR3 is TGTGCCAGCAGCTTAGCGCAAAGAGGCAATGAGCAGTTCTTC. Protein product: CASSLAQRGNEQFF.